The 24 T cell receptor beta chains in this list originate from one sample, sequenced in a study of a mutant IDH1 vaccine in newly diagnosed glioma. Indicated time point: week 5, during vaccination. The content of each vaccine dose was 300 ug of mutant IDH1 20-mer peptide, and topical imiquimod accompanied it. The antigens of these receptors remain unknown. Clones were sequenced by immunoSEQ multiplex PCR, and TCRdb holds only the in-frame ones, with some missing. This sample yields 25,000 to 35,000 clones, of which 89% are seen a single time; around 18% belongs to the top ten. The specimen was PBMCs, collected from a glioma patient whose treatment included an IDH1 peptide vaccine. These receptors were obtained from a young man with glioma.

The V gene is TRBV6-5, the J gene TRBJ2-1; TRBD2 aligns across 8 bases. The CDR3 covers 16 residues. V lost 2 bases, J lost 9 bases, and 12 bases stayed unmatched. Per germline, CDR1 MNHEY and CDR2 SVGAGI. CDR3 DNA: TGTGCCAGCAGTTACCCGACTAGCGCTGAAAAGGGTGAGCAGTTCTTC. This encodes CASSYPTSAEKGEQFF.

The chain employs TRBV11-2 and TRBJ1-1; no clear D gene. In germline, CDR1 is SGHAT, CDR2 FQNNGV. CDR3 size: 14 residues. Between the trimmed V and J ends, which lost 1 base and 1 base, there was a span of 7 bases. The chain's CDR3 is CASSLVTQNTEAFF. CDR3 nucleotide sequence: TGTGCCAGCAGCTTAGTGACTCAGAACACTGAAGCTTTCTTT.

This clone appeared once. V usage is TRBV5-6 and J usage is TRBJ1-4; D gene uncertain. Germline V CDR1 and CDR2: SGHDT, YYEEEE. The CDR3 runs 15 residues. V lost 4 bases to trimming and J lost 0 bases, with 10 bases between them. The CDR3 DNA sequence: TGTGCCAGCAGCAGGGAGGTGTCAACTAATGAAAAACTGTTTTTT. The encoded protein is CASSREVSTNEKLFF.

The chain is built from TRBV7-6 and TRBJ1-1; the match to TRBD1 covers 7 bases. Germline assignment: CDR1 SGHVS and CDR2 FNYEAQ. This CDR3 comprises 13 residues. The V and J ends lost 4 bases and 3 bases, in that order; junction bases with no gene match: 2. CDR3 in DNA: TGTGCCAGCAGCTCACAGGGGTACACTGAAGCTTTCTTT. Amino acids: CASSSQGYTEAFF.

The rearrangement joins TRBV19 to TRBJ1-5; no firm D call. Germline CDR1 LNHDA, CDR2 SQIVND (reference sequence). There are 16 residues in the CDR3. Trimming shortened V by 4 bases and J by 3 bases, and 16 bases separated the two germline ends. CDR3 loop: CASSTDRLQFNQPQHF. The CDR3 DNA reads TGTGCCAGTAGTACCGATCGGCTCCAGTTCAATCAGCCCCAGCATTTT. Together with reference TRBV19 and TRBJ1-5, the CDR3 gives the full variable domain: DGGITQSPKYLFRKEGQNVTLSCEQNLNHDAMYWYRQDPGQGLRLIYYSQIVNDFQKGDIAEGYSVSREKKESFPLTVTSAQKNPTAFYLCASSTDRLQFNQPQHFGDGTRLSIL.

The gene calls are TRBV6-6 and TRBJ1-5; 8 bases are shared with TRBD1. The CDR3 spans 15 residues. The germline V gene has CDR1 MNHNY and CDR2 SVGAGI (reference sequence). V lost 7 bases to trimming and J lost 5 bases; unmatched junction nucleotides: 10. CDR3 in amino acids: CASTTSRQGHQPQHF. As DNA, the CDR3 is TGTGCCAGCACCACCAGTAGACAGGGGCATCAGCCCCAGCATTTT.

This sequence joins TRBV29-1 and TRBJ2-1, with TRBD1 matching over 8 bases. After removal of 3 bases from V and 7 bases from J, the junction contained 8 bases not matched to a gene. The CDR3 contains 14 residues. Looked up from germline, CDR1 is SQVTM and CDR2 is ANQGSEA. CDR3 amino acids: CSVDQTGVENEQFF. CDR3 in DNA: TGCAGCGTTGATCAGACAGGGGTGGAAAATGAGCAGTTCTTC.

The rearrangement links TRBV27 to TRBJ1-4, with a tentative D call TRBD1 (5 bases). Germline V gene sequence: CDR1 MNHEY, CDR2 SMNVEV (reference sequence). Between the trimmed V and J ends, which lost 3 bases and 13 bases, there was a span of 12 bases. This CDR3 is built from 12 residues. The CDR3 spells CASSFPRGPLFF. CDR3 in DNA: TGTGCCAGCAGTTTCCCTCGGGGCCCACTGTTTTTT.

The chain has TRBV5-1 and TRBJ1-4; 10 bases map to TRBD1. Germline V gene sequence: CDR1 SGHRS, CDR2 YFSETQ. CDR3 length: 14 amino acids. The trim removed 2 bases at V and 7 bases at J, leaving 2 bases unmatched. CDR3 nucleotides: TGCGCCAGCAGCTTCCGGGACAGGGGTGAAAAACTGTTTTTT. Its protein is CASSFRDRGEKLFF.

CDR3 amino acids: CASSPTGNEKLFF. DNA of the CDR3: TGTGCCAGCAGCCCAACGGGGAATGAAAAACTGTTTTTT. The V call is TRBV7-2, the J call TRBJ1-4; D gene unclear. Germline V gene sequence: CDR1 SGHTA, CDR2 FQGNSA. The CDR3 loop spans 13 amino acids. Trimming cost V 5 bases and J 5 bases, with 9 bases left between them.

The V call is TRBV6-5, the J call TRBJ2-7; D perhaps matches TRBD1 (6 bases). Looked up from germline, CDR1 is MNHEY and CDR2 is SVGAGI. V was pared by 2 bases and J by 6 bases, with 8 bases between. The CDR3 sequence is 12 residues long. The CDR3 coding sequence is TGTGCCAGCAGTTACGTCAGGGGCGAGCAGTACTTC. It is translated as CASSYVRGEQYF.

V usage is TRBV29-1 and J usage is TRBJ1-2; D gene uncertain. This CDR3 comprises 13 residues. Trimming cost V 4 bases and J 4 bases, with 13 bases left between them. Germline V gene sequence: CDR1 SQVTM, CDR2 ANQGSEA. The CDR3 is CSVGSSAFYGYTF. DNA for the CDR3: TGCAGCGTTGGATCTTCGGCTTTCTATGGCTACACCTTC.

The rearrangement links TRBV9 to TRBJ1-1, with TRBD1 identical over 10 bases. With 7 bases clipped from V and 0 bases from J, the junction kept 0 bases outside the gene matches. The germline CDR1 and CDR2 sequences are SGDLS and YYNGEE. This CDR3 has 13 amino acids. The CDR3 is CASGTGVNTEAFF. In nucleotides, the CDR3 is TGTGCCAGCGGGACAGGGGTGAACACTGAAGCTTTCTTT.

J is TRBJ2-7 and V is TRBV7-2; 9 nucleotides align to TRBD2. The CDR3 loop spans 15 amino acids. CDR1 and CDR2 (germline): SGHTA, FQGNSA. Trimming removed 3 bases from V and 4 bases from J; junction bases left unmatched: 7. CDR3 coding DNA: TGTGCCAGCAGCTTCCGTAGCGGGAGTAGATACGAGCAGTACTTC. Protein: CASSFRSGSRYEQYF.

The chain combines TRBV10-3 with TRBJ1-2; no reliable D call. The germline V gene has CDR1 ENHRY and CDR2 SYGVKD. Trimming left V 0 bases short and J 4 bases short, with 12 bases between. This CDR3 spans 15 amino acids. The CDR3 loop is CAISESNPVLYGYTF. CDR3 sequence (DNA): TGTGCCATCAGTGAGTCTAATCCCGTTCTCTATGGCTACACCTTC.

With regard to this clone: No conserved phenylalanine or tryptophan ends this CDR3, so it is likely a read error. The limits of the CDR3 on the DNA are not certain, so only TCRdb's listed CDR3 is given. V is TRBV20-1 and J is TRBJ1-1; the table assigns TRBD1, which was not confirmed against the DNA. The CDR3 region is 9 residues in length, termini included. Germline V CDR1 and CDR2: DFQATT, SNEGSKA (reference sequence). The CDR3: CSARDTEPV.

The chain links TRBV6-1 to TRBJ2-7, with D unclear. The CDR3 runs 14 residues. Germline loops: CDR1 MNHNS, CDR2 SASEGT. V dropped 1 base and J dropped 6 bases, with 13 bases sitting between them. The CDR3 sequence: CASSEVRELGEQYF. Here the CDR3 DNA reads TGTGCCAGCAGTGAAGTTCGAGAGCTCGGCGAGCAGTACTTC.

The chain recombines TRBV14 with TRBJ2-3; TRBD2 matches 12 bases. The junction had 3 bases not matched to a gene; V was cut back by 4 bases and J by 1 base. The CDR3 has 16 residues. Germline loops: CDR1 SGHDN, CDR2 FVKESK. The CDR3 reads CASSLGLAGRTDTQYF. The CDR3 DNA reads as TGTGCCAGCAGCCTTGGACTAGCGGGGCGCACAGATACGCAGTATTTT.

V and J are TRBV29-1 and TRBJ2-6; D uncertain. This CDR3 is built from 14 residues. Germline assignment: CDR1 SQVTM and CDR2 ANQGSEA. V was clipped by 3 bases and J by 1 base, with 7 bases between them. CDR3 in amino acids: CSVDLGSGANVLTF. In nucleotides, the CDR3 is TGCAGCGTTGACCTGGGATCTGGGGCCAACGTCCTGACTTTC.

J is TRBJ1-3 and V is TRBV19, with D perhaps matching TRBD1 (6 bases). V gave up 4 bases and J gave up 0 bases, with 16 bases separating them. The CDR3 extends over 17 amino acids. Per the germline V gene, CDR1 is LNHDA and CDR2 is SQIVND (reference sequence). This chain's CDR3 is CASSTNRARSSGNTIYF. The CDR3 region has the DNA TGTGCCAGTAGTACCAACAGGGCCCGAAGCTCTGGAAACACCATATATTTT.

The CDR3 DNA reads TGCAGCGGCAGGGACAGGGGGCCTGGCGTGTGGGAGACCCAGTACTTC. Protein: CSGRDRGPGVWETQYF. The chain links TRBV29-1 to TRBJ2-5; 12 bases match TRBD1. This CDR3 spans 16 amino acids. Germline V gene sequence: CDR1 SQVTM, CDR2 ANQGSEA. Trimming at V came to 7 bases and at J to 5 bases, leaving 14 bases not matched to a gene.

The CDR3 here is CASRLGSGRGVTGELFF. The CDR3 bases are TGTGCCAGCCGCCTAGGGAGCGGGAGGGGGGTAACCGGGGAGCTGTTTTTT. The chain recombines TRBV7-2 with TRBJ2-2; 10 bases are a match to TRBD2. V lost 8 bases and J lost 5; bases outside the gene matches: 14. There are 17 residues in the CDR3. Germline values: CDR1 SGHTA, CDR2 FQGNSA.

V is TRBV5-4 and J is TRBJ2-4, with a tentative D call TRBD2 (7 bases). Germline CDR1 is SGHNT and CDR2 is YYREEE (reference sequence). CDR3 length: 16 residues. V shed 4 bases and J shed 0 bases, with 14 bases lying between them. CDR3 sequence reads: CASSKGGERAKNIQYF. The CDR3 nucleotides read TGTGCCAGCAGCAAGGGGGGGGAGAGAGCCAAAAACATTCAGTACTTC.

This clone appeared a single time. CDR3 in amino acids: CASSPAAATDTQYF. CDR3 nucleotide sequence: TGTGCCAGCAGCCCGGCGGCAGCAACAGATACGCAGTATTTT. J is TRBJ2-3 and V is TRBV7-8; no clear D. Trimming removed 5 bases at V and 3 bases at J, with 12 bases between. Germline loops: CDR1 SGHVS, CDR2 FQNEAQ. This CDR3 region has 14 residues.